What follows are 14 T cell receptor beta chains derived from one specimen sequenced in a study of CD8+CD57+ T cells in acquired aplastic anemia. Genomic DNA constituted the template upon which TCR beta VDJ and CDR3 profiling was performed. MiXCR, run by TCRdb on the reads, gives a single entry per CDR3 protein. The sample holds 250,000 to 350,000 distinct CDR3 sequences; approximately 56% are singletons and the top ten take under 8.5%. Sequenced: sorted CD4+, CD8+, or CD8+CD57+ T cells (not recorded which) from PBMCs. The origin of the receptors is a human donor with severe aplastic anemia or a healthy control (not recorded which).

The genes are TRBV7-2 and TRBJ2-7, with a tentative D call TRBD1 (6 bases). CDR3 length: 13 residues. Trimming shortened V by 7 bases and J by 5 bases, and 15 bases separated the two germline ends. Germline CDR1 is SGHTA and CDR2 is FQGNSA. The CDR3 nucleotides read TGTGCCAGCACTCCGGACAGTTTGGACGAGCAGTACTTC. The encoded protein is CASTPDSLDEQYF.

In its sample, this clonotype was seen many times. The V and J genes are TRBV20-1 and TRBJ2-2; TRBD2 matches 7 bases. This CDR3 region has 16 residues. Germline CDR1 and CDR2: DFQATT and SNEGSKA (reference sequence). V trimming: 6 bases; J trimming: 4 bases; junction bases outside the gene matches: 14. The CDR3 DNA follows: TGCAGTGCCTTCCGCTCAAGAGCGGGGTTCACCGGGGAGCTGTTTTTT. Translating gives CSAFRSRAGFTGELFF.

DNA for the CDR3: TGCGCCAGCAGCTTCGGACGGGGGAAAGAGACCCAGTACTTC. Translated: CASSFGRGKETQYF. The rearrangement links TRBV5-1 to TRBJ2-5, with a weak D call TRBD2 (6 bases). CDR3 length: 14 residues. The germline CDR1 and CDR2 sequences are SGHRS and YFSETQ. The V gene lost 2 bases and the J gene lost 3 bases, with 11 bases spanning the gap.

This clonotype was detected only once. Given the absence of the conserved phenylalanine or tryptophan at the CDR3 end, a read error is likely. The limits of the CDR3 on the DNA are not certain, so only TCRdb's listed CDR3 is given. This chain joins TRBV20-1 and TRBJ1-6; the table assigns TRBD1, which was not confirmed against the DNA. Both ends counted, the CDR3 spans 11 residues. Germline values: CDR1 DFQATT, CDR2 SNEGSKA (reference sequence). CDR3 region: CSASYPGQGLS.

CDR3 DNA sequence: TGTGCCAGCAGCTTTGGGCTAGCGGGAGGTGCAGATACGCAGTATTTT. This gives the protein CASSFGLAGGADTQYF. The rearrangement links TRBV7-3 to TRBJ2-3; 11 positions match TRBD2. V shed 3 bases and J 4 bases; nucleotides not matched to a gene: 6. The germline V gene has CDR1 SGHTA and CDR2 FQGTGA. The CDR3 spans 16 residues.

This clonotype was observed once. The gene calls are TRBV29-1 and TRBJ2-2, with TRBD2 identical over 8 bases. Germline V gene lookup returns CDR1 SQVTM and CDR2 ANQGSEA. Trimming cost V 5 bases and J 2 bases; bases outside gene matches: 1. This CDR3 comprises 13 residues. The CDR3 loop reads CSVLAGNTGELFF. The CDR3, as DNA: TGCAGCGTTTTAGCGGGAAACACCGGGGAGCTGTTTTTT.

This clonotype has just a few counts. The chain recombines TRBV27 with TRBJ2-1; D call uncertain. Germline CDR1 is MNHEY and CDR2 is SMNVEV (reference sequence). The CDR3 consists of 16 residues. Trimming pared 6 bases from V and 0 bases from J, leaving 15 bases between. CDR3 DNA sequence: TGTGCCAGCAGCCTTCTTGGGGTGAGCTCCTACAATGAGCAGTTCTTC. Amino acid sequence: CASSLLGVSSYNEQFF.

Concerning this clonotype: A single base separates this from a much larger clone, so it may be a read error. DNA for the CDR3: TGTACCAGCAGTGAAAAGGGGACACGTGAGAACACTGAAGCTTTCTTT. It codes for CTSSEKGTRENTEAFF. The chain joins TRBV6-1 to TRBJ1-1; TRBD1 is a possible D gene (6 bases). The CDR3 is 16 amino acids. Germline lookup yields CDR1 MNHNS and CDR2 SASEGT.

This clonotype was counted at least ten times. The J gene is TRBJ2-2, the V gene TRBV5-4; the D gene is possibly TRBD2 (6 bases). Germline CDR1 is SGHNT and CDR2 is YYREEE (reference sequence). The CDR3 length is 13 residues. Between the trimmed V and J ends, which lost 4 bases and 6 bases, there was a span of 10 bases. In nucleotides, the CDR3 is TGTGCCAGCAGCGGGGGGTTAGCCGGGGAGCTGTTTTTT. Protein sequence: CASSGGLAGELFF.

This clonotype has ten or more counts. The chain employs TRBV5-1 and TRBJ2-3; D not resolved. Deletions cut 0 bases from V and 2 bases from J, with 13 bases between. This CDR3 spans 16 amino acids. Germline CDR1 is SGHRS and CDR2 is YFSETQ. Here the CDR3 reads CASSLVVGSSTDTQYF. In nucleotides, the CDR3 is TGCGCCAGCAGCTTGGTAGTGGGCTCTTCCACAGATACGCAGTATTTT.

The sample holds one count of this clonotype. The chain is built from TRBV29-1 and TRBJ2-2; D is uncertain. V lost 3 bases and J lost 3, with 8 bases in between. CDR3 length: 13 residues. Germline V gene data show CDR1 as SQVTM and CDR2 as ANQGSEA. The DNA of the CDR3 is TGCAGCGTTGACCGGCAGGACACCGGGGAGCTGTTTTTT. This codes for CSVDRQDTGELFF.

The V call is TRBV9, the J call TRBJ2-5; TRBD2 matches at 8 bases. The CDR3 has 15 residues. After removal of 0 bases from V and 4 bases from J, the junction contained 5 bases not matched to a gene. Looked up from germline, CDR1 is SGDLS and CDR2 is YYNGEE. The CDR3 spells CASSVEAGEGETQYF. The CDR3 region has the DNA TGTGCCAGCAGCGTAGAAGCGGGGGAAGGAGAGACCCAGTACTTC.

The V call is TRBV5-4, the J call TRBJ1-3, with D unresolved. V shed 4 bases and J shed 1 base, with 18 bases lying between them. Germline loops: CDR1 SGHNT, CDR2 YYREEE (reference sequence). The CDR3 has 17 amino acids. CDR3 nucleotides: TGTGCCAGCAGCCTGTCGGGGAGGAGCTTATCTGGAAACACCATATATTTT. The encoded protein is CASSLSGRSLSGNTIYF.

V gene TRBV29-1 combines with J gene TRBJ2-3; D is perhaps TRBD1 or TRBD2 (5 bases each). CDR3 length: 14 residues. V lost 8 bases and J 4 bases, leaving 19 bases between the germline ends. Germline V gives CDR1 SQVTM, CDR2 ANQGSEA. CDR3 bases: TGCAGCTCGGGGCCTCCCCGGGGCCCAGATACGCAGTATTTT. It encodes CSSGPPRGPDTQYF.